Below, 25 T cell receptor beta chains from the same sample are listed, as sequenced in a study of T cells in Graves' hyperthyroidism and ophthalmopathy. TCR beta CDR3 region amplification was performed from RNA transcripts. With the HTBI primer set, the TCR CDR3 went through a first round of RT-PCR. One entry per CDR3 protein, called by TCRdb with MiXCR from the multiplex PCR reads. The sample consists of 490,000 or so distinct CDR3 sequences, approximately 22% of them appearing once. The specimen was blood. All receptors come from an older woman with Graves' ophthalmopathy.

This clonotype was counted a few times. The V call is TRBV7-3, the J call TRBJ2-3; 7 bases align to TRBD2. The CDR3 runs to 16 residues. CDR1 and CDR2 (germline): SGHTA, FQGTGA. V shed 8 bases and J 0 bases; nucleotides not matched to a gene: 11. Written as DNA, the CDR3 is TGTGCCAGCTACGGCGGGAGCCCCCCGAGCACAGATACGCAGTATTTT. This gives the protein CASYGGSPPSTDTQYF.

The chain joins TRBV19 to TRBJ2-7, with TRBD2 identical over 8 bases. The CDR3 is made up of 15 amino acids. CDR1 LNHDA and CDR2 SQIVND come from the germline V gene (reference sequence). The J segment lost 6 bases and the V segment lost 6 bases, leaving 13 bases of the junction unmatched. The CDR3 region has the DNA TGTGCCAGTAGCTACTTTACAAGCGGGAGCGGCGAGCAGTACTTC. Protein product: CASSYFTSGSGEQYF. Combining the CDR3 with reference TRBV19 and TRBJ2-7 gives the whole variable domain DGGITQSPKYLFRKEGQNVTLSCEQNLNHDAMYWYRQDPGQGLRLIYYSQIVNDFQKGDIAEGYSVSREKKESFPLTVTSAQKNPTAFYLCASSYFTSGSGEQYFGPGTRLTVT.

The V and J genes are TRBV3-1 and TRBJ1-2; no firm D call. The CDR3 has 15 amino acids. V lost 1 base, J lost 7 bases, and 16 bases lay in between. CDR1 LGHDT and CDR2 YNNKEL come from the germline V gene (reference sequence). The CDR3 sequence: CASSQVQARGRGYTF. Written as DNA, the CDR3 is TGTGCCAGCAGCCAAGTTCAGGCCCGGGGTCGTGGCTACACCTTC.

The table lists this clonotype with many counts. V is TRBV3-1 and J is TRBJ2-1, with D perhaps assigned TRBD1 or TRBD2 (5 bases each). This CDR3 spans 14 amino acids. With 2 bases removed from V and 5 bases from J, the gap between germline ends came to 10 bases. The germline V gene has CDR1 LGHDT and CDR2 YNNKEL (reference sequence). The CDR3 sequence is CASSQRDLDNEQFF. CDR3 bases: TGTGCCAGCAGCCAACGGGACCTAGACAATGAGCAGTTCTTC.

The chain links TRBV3-1 to TRBJ2-7; TRBD2 agrees at 10 bases. From germline, CDR1 is LGHDT and CDR2 YNNKEL (reference sequence). There are 15 residues in the CDR3. V lost 3 bases, J lost 2 bases, and 4 bases stayed unmatched. The DNA of the CDR3 is TGTGCCAGCAGCCAGGGGACTAGCGTAGCCTACGAGCAGTACTTC. Amino acids: CASSQGTSVAYEQYF.

This clonotype was found a few times. The rearrangement uses TRBV30 and TRBJ2-3, with 10 nucleotides matching TRBD2. Looked up from germline, CDR1 is GTSNPN and CDR2 is SVGIG (reference sequence). Trimming cost V 3 bases and J 5 bases; bases outside gene matches: 5. The CDR3 length is 14 residues. Here the CDR3 DNA reads TGTGCCTGGAGGGTAGCGGGAGGCAAAGATACGCAGTATTTT. This sequence encodes CAWRVAGGKDTQYF.

The rearrangement joins TRBV6-1 to TRBJ2-7; possible D gene TRBD1, 7 bases. Trimming cost V 6 bases and J 1 base, with 13 bases left between them. The CDR3 consists of 14 residues. Germline V gives CDR1 MNHNS, CDR2 SASEGT. This CDR3 reads CASSRGAGSYEQYF. The CDR3 DNA reads TGTGCCAGCAGCAGGGGGGCTGGGTCCTACGAGCAGTACTTC.

The chain links TRBV7-9 to TRBJ2-5, with 12 bases identical to TRBD2. Germline values: CDR1 SEHNR, CDR2 FQNEAQ (reference sequence). V shed 1 base and J 3 bases; nucleotides not matched to a gene: 6. The CDR3 runs 17 residues. For the CDR3, the DNA is TGTGCCAGCAGCTTAGGGCTAGCGGGAGGGATAAAAGAGACCCAGTACTTC. Translated, it gives CASSLGLAGGIKETQYF.

The chain joins TRBV6-1 to TRBJ1-5, with 7 bases aligning to TRBD1. Germline CDR1 is MNHNS and CDR2 is SASEGT. The length of the CDR3 is 14 residues. The J segment lost 9 bases and the V segment lost 6 bases, leaving 11 bases of the junction unmatched. CDR3 nucleotide sequence: TGTGCCAGCAGGACAGGGCTATCACATACGCCCCAGCATTTT. This codes for CASRTGLSHTPQHF.

At least ten counts were recorded for this clonotype. The chain couples TRBV28 to TRBJ1-5; D gene unclear. V was clipped by 8 bases and J by 4 bases, with 12 bases between them. The germline V gene has CDR1 MDHEN and CDR2 SYDVKM. The CDR3 runs to 13 residues. The CDR3 DNA is TGTGCCAGCGTCAGATCGGAAAATCAGCCCCAGCATTTT. Its translation is CASVRSENQPQHF.

This clonotype has a handful of counts. CDR3 nucleotides: TGTGCCAGCAGTGGCCATCCTAGGGCCCCCGGGGAGCTGTTTTTT. This translates into CASSGHPRAPGELFF. The rearrangement joins TRBV2 to TRBJ2-2; D gene uncertain. Germline V CDR1 and CDR2: SNHLY, FYNNEI. Trimming shortened V by 4 bases and J by 6 bases, and 15 bases separated the two germline ends. This CDR3 comprises 15 residues.

This clonotype has just a few counts. The chain links TRBV19 to TRBJ1-1; the D gene is possibly TRBD1 (6 bases). The germline V gene has CDR1 LNHDA and CDR2 SQIVND (reference sequence). The CDR3 is 15 residues long. V was pared by 6 bases and J by 2 bases, with 16 bases between. The CDR3: CASRGGDGINTEAFF. Here the CDR3 DNA reads TGTGCCAGTAGAGGGGGGGACGGAATAAACACTGAAGCTTTCTTT.

On this clonotype: This sequence may be a read error, since a much larger clone differs from it by one base. The gene calls are TRBV9 and TRBJ1-1, with D perhaps matching TRBD1 (6 bases). Germline V CDR1 and CDR2: SGDLS, YYNGEE. The CDR3 covers 14 residues. V lost 3 bases to trimming and J lost 1 base, with 10 bases between them. This CDR3 reads CASSAGQTNTEAFF. In DNA form, the CDR3 reads TGTGCCAGCAGCGCCGGACAGACGAACACTGAAGCTTTCTTT.

This clonotype was counted many times. This rearrangement joins TRBV2 to TRBJ1-4; D gene unclear. V gave up 5 bases and J gave up 7 bases, with 17 bases separating them. The CDR3 totals 15 residues. Germline CDR1 SNHLY, CDR2 FYNNEI. As DNA, the CDR3 is TGTGCCAGCAGTCGGGCCCGACGGGTTGGTGAAAAACTGTTTTTT. Translated, it gives CASSRARRVGEKLFF.

This clonotype was observed once. The junction departs from the called germline gene at one end, perhaps through a read error. The V call is TRBV11-1, the J call TRBJ1-3; a possible D gene is TRBD1 (5 bases). Germline assignment: CDR1 SGHAT and CDR2 FQDESV (reference sequence). The CDR3 extends over 14 amino acids. The DNA of the CDR3 is TGCGCCAGCAGCCAGGACAACTCTGGAAACACCATATATTTT. Translation gives CASSQDNSGNTIYF.

There are a few counts of this clonotype. J is TRBJ1-5 and V is TRBV27; D is possibly TRBD1 (5 bases). The CDR3 spans 17 residues. V lost 7 bases to trimming and J lost 2 bases, with 21 bases between them. Germline loops: CDR1 MNHEY, CDR2 SMNVEV (reference sequence). The CDR3 loop is CASIPQGRGIRNQPQHF. The CDR3 DNA sequence: TGTGCCAGCATCCCCCAGGGCCGGGGGATTCGCAATCAGCCCCAGCATTTT.

The chain recombines TRBV12-3 or TRBV12-4 with TRBJ1-6; weak D call: TRBD1 (6 bases). This CDR3 has 13 residues. V dropped 1 base and J dropped 10 bases, with 8 bases sitting between them. This chain's CDR3 is CASSLGGLSPLHF. CDR3 bases: TGTGCCAGCAGTTTAGGGGGGCTCTCACCCCTCCACTTT.

As to this clonotype: A junction end diverges from the germline sequence, so it may reflect a read error. The V and J genes are TRBV3-1 and TRBJ2-3; the match to TRBD2 covers 10 bases. This CDR3 spans 16 amino acids. CDR1 LGHDT and CDR2 YNNKEL come from the germline V gene (reference sequence). For the CDR3, the DNA is TGTACCAGCAGCCAAGCGGGAGGGCCTCGCACAGATACGCAGTATTTT. It translates to CTSSQAGGPRTDTQYF.

The V and J genes are TRBV20-1 and TRBJ2-2; 13 bases line up with TRBD2. J gave up 0 bases and V 6 bases, and 7 bases lay outside the gene matches. The CDR3 is made up of 17 amino acids. CDR1 and CDR2 (germline): DFQATT, SNEGSKA (reference sequence). CDR3: CSAPTSGRPANTGELFF. In nucleotides, the CDR3 is TGCAGTGCGCCGACTAGCGGGAGGCCCGCGAACACCGGGGAGCTGTTTTTT.

A remark on this clonotype: Since a much larger clone is just one base distant, this may be a read error. The CDR3 region has the DNA TGTGCCAGCAGTTTTTCGATATCGTCTGAAGCTTTCTTT. Protein sequence: CASSFSISSEAFF. The chain links TRBV28 to TRBJ1-1; no firm D call. Germline CDR1 and CDR2: MDHEN and SYDVKM. There are 13 residues in the CDR3. V gave up 3 bases and J gave up 6 bases, with 11 bases separating them.

This clonotype showed up just a few times. The J gene is TRBJ2-1, the V gene TRBV6-2 or TRBV6-3, with 7 bases identical to TRBD2. The CDR3 runs 14 residues. Germline CDR1 reads MNHEY; CDR2 reads SVGEGT. The J segment lost 4 bases and the V segment lost 3 bases, leaving 3 bases of the junction unmatched. The CDR3 sequence: CASSYGTTYNEQFF. The CDR3 DNA follows: TGTGCCAGCAGTTATGGGACTACTTACAATGAGCAGTTCTTC.

This clonotype has only a few counts. V and J are TRBV6-2 or TRBV6-3 and TRBJ2-3; 11 bases are shared with TRBD2. This CDR3 is 17 amino acids long. The trim removed 0 bases at V and 4 bases at J, leaving 6 bases unmatched. Germline CDR1 and CDR2: MNHEY and SVGEGT. CDR3 DNA: TGTGCCAGCAGTTACTCCACAACTAGCGGGAGTCCAGATACGCAGTATTTT. This translates into CASSYSTTSGSPDTQYF.

This clonotype was counted at least ten times. The gene calls are TRBV28 and TRBJ2-5; TRBD2 matches 12 bases. V gave up 7 bases and J gave up 4 bases; unmatched junction bases: 7. CDR1 MDHEN and CDR2 SYDVKM come from the germline V gene. This CDR3 has 15 amino acids. The CDR3 region has the DNA TGTGCCAGCACTCCACAGGGACTAGCGGGAGAGACCCAGTACTTC. It is translated as CASTPQGLAGETQYF.

The rearrangement uses TRBV7-9 and TRBJ1-5, with D maybe TRBD1 (5 bases). Germline V gives CDR1 SEHNR, CDR2 FQNEAQ (reference sequence). This CDR3 is 14 amino acids long. Deletions cut 1 base from V and 5 bases from J, with 9 bases between. Here the CDR3 reads CASSLGQGHQPQHF. For the CDR3, the DNA is TGTGCCAGCAGCTTAGGGCAGGGTCATCAGCCCCAGCATTTT. The variable domain in full, with the rest retrieved from reference TRBV7-9 and TRBJ1-5, is DTGVSQNPRHKITKRGQNVTFRCDPISEHNRLYWYRQTLGQGPEFLTYFQNEAQLEKSRLLSDRFSAERPKGSFSTLEIQRTEQGDSAMYLCASSLGQGHQPQHFGDGTRLSIL.

The rearrangement links TRBV19 to TRBJ1-1; a weak D match, TRBD1 (5 bases). This CDR3 has 15 amino acids. Trimming shortened V by 1 base and J by 3 bases, and 12 bases separated the two germline ends. The germline V gene encodes CDR1 LNHDA and CDR2 SQIVND (reference sequence). CDR3 sequence: CASSIGSGRYTEAFF. CDR3 nucleotides: TGTGCCAGTAGTATAGGCTCAGGGAGGTACACTGAAGCTTTCTTT.